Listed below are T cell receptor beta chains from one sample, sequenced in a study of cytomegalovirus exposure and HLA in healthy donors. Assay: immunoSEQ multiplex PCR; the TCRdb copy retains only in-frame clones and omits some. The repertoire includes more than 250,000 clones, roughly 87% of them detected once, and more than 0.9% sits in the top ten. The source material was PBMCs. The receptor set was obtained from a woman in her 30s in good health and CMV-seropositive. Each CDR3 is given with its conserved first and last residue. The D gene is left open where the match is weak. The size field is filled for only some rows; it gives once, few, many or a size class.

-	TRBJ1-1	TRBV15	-	CATSRELTQGVAFF	TGTGCCACCAGCAGAGAGTTGACTCAGGGTGTAGCTTTCTTT
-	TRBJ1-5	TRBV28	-	CASIRQANQPQHF	TGTGCCAGCATCCGGCAGGCAAATCAGCCCCAGCATTTT
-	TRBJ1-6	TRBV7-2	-	CASSLGVEGGAPLHF	TGTGCCAGCAGCTTAGGTGTTGAGGGGGGAGCACCCCTCCACTTT
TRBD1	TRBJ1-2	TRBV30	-	CAWGTGANYGYTF	TGTGCCTGGGGGACAGGCGCTAACTATGGCTACACCTTC
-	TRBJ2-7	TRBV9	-	CASSAGWDLGPNYEQYF	TGTGCCAGCAGCGCTGGTTGGGACCTGGGGCCAAACTACGAGCAGTACTTC
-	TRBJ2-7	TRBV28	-	CASSWAGLEQYF	TGTGCCAGCAGTTGGGCTGGGCTCGAGCAGTACTTC
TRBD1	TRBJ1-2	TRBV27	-	CASSLMTGHYGYTF	TGTGCCAGCAGTCTAATGACAGGGCACTATGGCTACACCTTC
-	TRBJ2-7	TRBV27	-	CASSNRVGYYEQYF	TGTGCCAGCAGCAACCGGGTCGGATACTACGAGCAGTACTTC
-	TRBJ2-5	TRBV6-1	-	CASSEAKGETQYF	TGTGCCAGCAGTGAAGCCAAAGGGGAGACCCAGTACTTC
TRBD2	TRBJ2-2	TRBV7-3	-	CASRPGTSGGRTGELFF	TGTGCCAGCAGACCCGGGACTAGCGGGGGACGAACCGGGGAGCTGTTTTTT
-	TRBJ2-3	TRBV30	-	CAWSGRTDTQYF	TGTGCCTGGAGTGGAAGAACAGATACGCAGTATTTT
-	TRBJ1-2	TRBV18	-	CASSPGTPYGYTF	TGTGCCAGCTCACCCGGGACACCTTATGGCTACACCTTC
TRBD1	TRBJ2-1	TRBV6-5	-	CASSQDRGSNNEQFF	TGTGCCAGCAGCCAGGACAGGGGCTCCAACAATGAGCAGTTCTTC
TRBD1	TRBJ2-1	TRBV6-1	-	CASSGTGGNEQFF	TGTGCCAGCAGTGGGACAGGGGGCAATGAGCAGTTCTTC
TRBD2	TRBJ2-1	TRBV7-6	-	CASSSNSGGEQFF	TGTGCCAGCAGCTCTAATAGCGGGGGGGAGCAGTTCTTC
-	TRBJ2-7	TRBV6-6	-	CASSLYRQTYEQYF	TGTGCCAGCAGTTTATACCGACAGACCTACGAGCAGTACTTC
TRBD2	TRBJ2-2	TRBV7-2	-	CASSQNRLAGETGELFF	TGTGCCAGCAGCCAGAATCGACTAGCGGGAGAGACCGGGGAGCTGTTTTTT
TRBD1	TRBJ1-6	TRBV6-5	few	CASSYNRGNSPLHF	TGTGCCAGCAGTTACAACAGGGGGAATTCACCCCTCCACTTT
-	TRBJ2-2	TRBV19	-	CASSPTSSSGELFF	TGTGCCAGTAGTCCTACTTCTTCTTCCGGGGAGCTGTTTTTT
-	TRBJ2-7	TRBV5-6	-	CASSLGRSYEQYF	TGTGCCAGCAGCTTGGGAAGGAGCTACGAGCAGTACTTC
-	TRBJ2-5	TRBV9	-	CASGGRETQYF	TGTGCCAGCGGTGGGAGGGAGACCCAGTACTTC
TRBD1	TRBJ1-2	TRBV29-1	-	CSVEEGQVSTF	TGCAGCGTTGAGGAGGGACAGGTTTCCACCTTC
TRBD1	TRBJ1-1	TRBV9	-	CASSPRQGTRGFF	TGTGCCAGCAGCCCGCGACAGGGGACCCGGGGTTTCTTT
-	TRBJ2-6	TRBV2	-	CASSEYGVSGANVLTF	TGTGCCAGCAGTGAATATGGGGTATCCGGGGCCAACGTCCTGACTTTC
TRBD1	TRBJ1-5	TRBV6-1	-	CASSDAGTGGNQPQHF	TGTGCCAGCAGTGACGCCGGGACAGGGGGCAATCAGCCCCAGCATTTT
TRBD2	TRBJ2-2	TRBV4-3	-	CASSQGLAPGELFF	TGCGCCAGCAGCCAGGGACTAGCCCCCGGGGAGCTGTTTTTT
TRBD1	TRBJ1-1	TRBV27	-	CASSEDRGIGISEAFF	TGTGCCAGCAGTGAGGACAGGGGTATAGGAATCTCTGAAGCTTTCTTT
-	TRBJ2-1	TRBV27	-	CASRWASSYNEQFF	TGTGCCAGTCGATGGGCTTCCTCCTACAATGAGCAGTTCTTC
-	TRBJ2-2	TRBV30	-	CAWAGTAGFELFF	TGTGCCTGGGCCGGGACCGCGGGTTTCGAGCTGTTTTTT
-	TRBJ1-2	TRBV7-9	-	CASSLGSGYGYTF	TGTGCCAGCAGCTTAGGGTCCGGCTATGGCTACACCTTC
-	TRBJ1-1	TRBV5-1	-	CASSLHPGGGTEAFF	TGCGCCAGCAGCTTGCATCCGGGGGGCGGTACTGAAGCTTTCTTT
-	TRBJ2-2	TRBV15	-	CATSESNTGELFF	TGTGCCACCAGCGAGTCGAACACCGGGGAGCTGTTTTTT
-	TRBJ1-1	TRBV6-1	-	CASRTYANTEAFF	TGTGCCAGCAGAACCTACGCGAACACTGAAGCTTTCTTT
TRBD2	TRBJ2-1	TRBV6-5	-	CASSSPGLGDNEQFF	TGTGCCAGCAGTTCCCCGGGACTAGGAGACAATGAGCAGTTCTTC
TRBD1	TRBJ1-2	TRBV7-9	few	CASSLSGQGVIHYGYTF	TGTGCCAGCAGCTTATCGGGACAGGGGGTTATCCACTATGGCTACACCTTC
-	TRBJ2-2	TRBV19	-	CASRNTGELFF	TGTGCCAGTAGAAACACCGGGGAGCTGTTTTTT
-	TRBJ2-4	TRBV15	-	CATSRGGAAAKNIQYF	TGTGCCACCAGCAGGGGGGGAGCTGCAGCCAAAAACATTCAGTACTTC
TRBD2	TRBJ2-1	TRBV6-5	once	CASSYGTSGSNEQFF	TGTGCCAGCAGTTACGGGACTAGCGGGAGTAATGAGCAGTTCTTC
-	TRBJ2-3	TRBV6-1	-	CASSPRTLQYF	TGTGCCAGCAGTCCCCGGACTCTGCAGTATTTT
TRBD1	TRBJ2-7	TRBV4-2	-	CASTSATGAYEQYF	TGTGCCAGCACCTCAGCGACAGGGGCCTACGAGCAGTACTTC
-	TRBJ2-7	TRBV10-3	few	CAISESGYEQYF	TGTGCCATCAGTGAGTCGGGTTACGAGCAGTACTTC
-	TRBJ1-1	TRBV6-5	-	CASRDTGITEAFF	TGTGCCAGCAGGGATACAGGGATCACTGAAGCTTTCTTT
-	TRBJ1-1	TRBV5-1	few	CASDKTGNGNTEAFF	TGCGCCAGCGATAAAACAGGGAATGGGAACACTGAAGCTTTCTTT
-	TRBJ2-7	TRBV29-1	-	CSGARGGGRNEQYF	TGCAGCGGGGCCCGGGGAGGGGGCAGGAACGAGCAGTACTTC
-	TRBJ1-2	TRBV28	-	CASSRKINYGYTF	TGTGCCAGCAGTCGGAAGATAAACTATGGCTACACCTTC
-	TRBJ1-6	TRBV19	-	CASSGGADSPLHF	TGTGCCAGTAGTGGAGGGGCGGATTCACCCCTCCACTTT
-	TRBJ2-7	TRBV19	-	CASSLFVGVLYEQYF	TGTGCCAGTAGCCTATTCGTGGGAGTCCTATACGAGCAGTACTTC
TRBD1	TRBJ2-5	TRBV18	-	CASSPRQGGLQETQYF	TGTGCCAGCTCACCAAGACAGGGGGGGCTCCAAGAGACCCAGTACTTC
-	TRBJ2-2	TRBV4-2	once	CASSQGYTGELFF	TGTGCCAGCAGCCAAGGCTACACCGGGGAGCTGTTTTTT
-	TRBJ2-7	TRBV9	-	CASSVASGVGEQYF	TGTGCCAGCAGCGTAGCGTCAGGGGTAGGGGAGCAGTACTTC
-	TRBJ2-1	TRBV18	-	CASSSWTQTDYNEQFF	TGTGCCAGCTCCTCTTGGACTCAGACCGACTACAATGAGCAGTTCTTC